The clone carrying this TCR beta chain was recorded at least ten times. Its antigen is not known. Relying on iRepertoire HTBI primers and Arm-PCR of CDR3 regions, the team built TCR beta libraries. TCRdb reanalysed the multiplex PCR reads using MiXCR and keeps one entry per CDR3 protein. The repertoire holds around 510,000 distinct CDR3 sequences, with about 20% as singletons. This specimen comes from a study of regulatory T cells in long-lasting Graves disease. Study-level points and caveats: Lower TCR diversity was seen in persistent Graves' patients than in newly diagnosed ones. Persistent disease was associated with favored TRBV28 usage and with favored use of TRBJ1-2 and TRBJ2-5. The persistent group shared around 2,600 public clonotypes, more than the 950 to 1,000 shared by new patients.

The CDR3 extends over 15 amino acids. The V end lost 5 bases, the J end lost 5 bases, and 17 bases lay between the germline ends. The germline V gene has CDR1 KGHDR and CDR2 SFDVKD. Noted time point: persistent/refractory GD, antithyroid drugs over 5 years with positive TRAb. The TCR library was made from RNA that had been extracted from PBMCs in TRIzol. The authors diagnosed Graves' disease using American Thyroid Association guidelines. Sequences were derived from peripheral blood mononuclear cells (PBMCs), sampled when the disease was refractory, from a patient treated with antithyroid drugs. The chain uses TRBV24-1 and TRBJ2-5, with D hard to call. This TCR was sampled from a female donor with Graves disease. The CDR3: CATSATDTTLETQYF. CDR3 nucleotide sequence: TGTGCCACCAGTGCCACAGATACGACCTTGGAGACCCAGTACTTC.